This T cell receptor (beta chain) was observed in a study of T cells of healthy individuals. The V gene's germline CDR1 is SGHKS and CDR2 YYEKEE (reference sequence). J was trimmed by 6 bases and V by 3 bases; bases with no gene match: 10. This CDR3 contains 16 residues. Via MiXCR, TCRdb re-called the 5' RACE reads, giving one row per CDR3 protein. The sample includes 90,000 to 100,000 distinct CDR3 sequences, 15% to 20% of them seen just once. The chain has TRBV5-5 and TRBJ1-5, with TRBD1 matching over 9 bases. The clonotype was recovered from a human donor in good health. CDR3 amino acids: CASSYQTGQGIQPQHF. For the CDR3, the DNA is TGTGCCAGCAGCTACCAGACTGGACAGGGGATTCAGCCCCAGCATTTT.